This T cell receptor beta chain was recovered during a study of regulatory T cells in long-lasting Graves disease (dated by TCRdb to the early 2020s). A note on the overall study: Patients with newly diagnosed Graves' disease had been on antithyroid drugs for under 3 months. Peripheral blood TCR sequencing and RNA sequencing compared persistent Graves' disease patients with newly diagnosed Graves' disease patients. A total of 35 or so samples underwent TCR sequencing: some 13 from persistent and around 20 from newly diagnosed Graves' disease patients. The study took place in China and was registered as a clinical trial.

There are a few counts of this clonotype. It lacks a known antigen. One base away there is no much larger clone; base qualities are not given. V and J are truncated by 1 base and 13 bases respectively, leaving an intervening sequence of 16 bases. The germline V gene encodes CDR1 SEHNR and CDR2 FQNEAQ (reference sequence). The CDR3, from cysteine to phenylalanine, totals 13 residues. CDR3 DNA is the only sequence kept; it has 39 bases, read in frame from the first base. The intended sense of this specimen's time point label: newly diagnosed GD, antithyroid drugs for less than 3 months. RNA was extracted from PBMCs in TRIzol for both TCR sequencing and RNA sequencing. Graves' disease was diagnosed according to American Thyroid Association guidelines. The patients came from an endocrinology department in Xi'an, China. Each patient gave 8.5 to 9.5 milliliters of peripheral blood, collected in an EDTA anticoagulant tube. PBMCs were isolated by Ficoll Paque Plus density gradient separation without further T cell sorting. An Agilent 2100 Bioanalyzer and agarose gel were used to assess RNA quality, and a NanoDrop 2000 was used to measure RNA concentration.

Findings and caveats that apply to the study as a whole: Preferential use of TRBV28, TRBJ1-2 and TRBJ2-5 was observed in persistent disease, whereas TRBV20-1 and TRBJ2-1 were favored in newly diagnosed disease. Only peripheral blood was studied, because thyroid tissue, the primary lesion, was inaccessible. A larger number of public clonotypes was shared among persistent patients (approximately 2,600) than among newly diagnosed patients (approximately 1,000). Compared with newly diagnosed patients, persistent Graves' disease patients had lower TCR Shannon entropy and fewer highly expanded clones, which suggests clonal expansion. The authors noted that the small sample size was a limitation that may lower accuracy. Sequencing and analysis were limited to the TCR beta chain.

The library was produced with multiplex PCR. Data came from an Illumina HiSeq 4000. TCR beta libraries were built with iRepertoire HTBI primers and Arm-PCR amplification of CDR3 regions. Before sequencing, the PCR products went through gel purification. As for how the authors treated the data: Gene usage analysis of CDR3 amino acid clonotypes used the 62 TRBV and more than 13 TRBJ segments found across samples. COPE and FqMerger were used to merge the filtered high-quality paired reads into contigs. BLAST was used to align contigs to IMGT TRBV, TRBD and TRBJ reference genes, with CDR3 defined following IMGT. Clonotypes above 0.1% frequency were classified as highly expanded clones. Repertoire diversity was measured by Shannon entropy, and V-J evenness by the Gini coefficient. A clonotype found in more than one individual was treated as public. TCRdb reran the public reads through fastp at Q25 and MiXCR, keeping productive beta chains. Under each unique CDR3 protein, matching rows form one entry showing the most common genes and DNA. TCRdb, not the authors, supplied the V and J calls. The sample contains about 560,000 distinct CDR3 sequences, around 15% of them found a single time. The leading ten clones occupy 9.5% to 15% of the sample.

These data were also reused for a study on T cells in Graves' hyperthyroidism and ophthalmopathy. Drawing on the second study: Stable Graves' hyperthyroidism was defined as no progression to ophthalmopathy during 18 months of follow-up. Hyperthyroidism patients were newly diagnosed, had a disease duration of under 2 months, and were aged 18 to 65 years. Any patient with an uncontrolled infection, another autoimmune disease, pregnancy or lactation was excluded. Diagnoses were based on clinical symptoms, serum thyroxine and TRAb, thyroid ultrasound and orbital computed tomography. A first-round RT-PCR of the TCR CDR3 used the HTBI primer set with the Qiagen OneStep RT-PCR kit. Blood samples also contained most of the expanded thyroid clonotypes (frequency above 0.001), which suggests that blood repertoires may reflect thyroid immune responses. Ophthalmopathy was separated from stable hyperthyroidism by a 13 V-J signature model, with just over 85% sensitivity and 81% to 83% specificity obtained in cross-validation and 80%/75% obtained in testing. In validation, the model predicted progression to ophthalmopathy with 60% to 71% sensitivity and approximately 74% specificity, a median of about 6.7 months before onset. A discovery cohort of roughly 100 patients, 43 with Graves' ophthalmopathy and 57 with stable Graves' hyperthyroidism, was used to find distinguishing TCR V-J signatures. An independent validation cohort of 18 to 20 hyperthyroidism patients and over 15 patients who later progressed to ophthalmopathy tested prospective prediction of ophthalmopathy. The 75 to 100 discovery patients were randomly split 7:3 into training and test sets. In addition, the study compared T-cell repertoires in thyroid tissue and in blood from roughly 6 Graves' hyperthyroidism patients. Once sampling was done, hyperthyroidism patients were given methimazole at a starting dose of 30 mg daily, whereas ophthalmopathy patients were given high-dose intravenous methylprednisolone. Libraries were constructed in a second round of multiplex PCR, after which size selection and purification were performed. Libraries were sequenced paired-end with 100 bp reads on an Illumina HiSeq2000. SOAPnuke was used to process the raw data, with reads discarded if the reads contained adapters or uncalled bases, had a mean Phred below 15, or lacked an exact constant-primer or identifier match. High-quality paired reads were merged using COPE v1.2.5, and each unique nucleotide sequence was defined as a clonotype. MiTCR v1.1 was used to align the clonotypes against IMGT TRBV, TRBD and TRBJ reference segments. Only V-J combinations with frequency above 0.0001, covering about 99% of repertoires, were analysed. A TCS score was defined as the ratio between F50 (clonal expansion) and ExV (chaos), using BLOSUM62-based TCRdist between CDR3 peptides within each V-J. Welch's t-statistics and random forest reduced around 550 V-J features to fewer than 15, which were used in a naive Bayes classifier (R e1071). No statistical method was used to fix the sample size in advance, and group allocation was not hidden from the investigators. The paper describes TCR Vbeta CDR3 sequencing of more than 120 peripheral blood samples, made up of fewer than 50 ophthalmopathy patients, around 78 hyperthyroidism patients and 17 progressor patients.

The rearranged chain carries TRBV7-9 and TRBJ1-2; no confident D gene assignment can be made. The receptor was derived from a man aged 18 to 30 with Graves disease. Donor details come from another sample of the same person, matched by shared clones. The source was peripheral blood mononuclear cells (PBMCs), collected at new diagnosis, from a patient treated with antithyroid drugs. CDR3 region: CASSLVDPGPSTF. The nucleotide sequence reads as follows: TGTGCCAGCAGCTTAGTGGACCCCGGTCCCTCCACCTTC.